A selection of T cell receptor beta chains follows, all from one sample in a study of blood T cell repertoires in COVID-19. Generated by immunoSEQ multiplex PCR, the TCRdb table keeps only in-frame clones and is missing some. This table has some 410,000 clones, around 87% appearing once. The sample was PBMCs or T cells enriched from blood (not recorded which). Receptors originate from a woman aged 25 to 45 with acute COVID-19. Each CDR3 is given with its conserved first and last residue. Fields, in order: V gene, CDR3 length, clone size, D gene, J gene, CDR3 protein, CDR3 DNA. The D gene is left open where the match is weak. The size field is filled for only some rows; it gives once, few, many or a size class.

TRBV7-9	15	.	.	TRBJ1-1	CASNSPGGGYDEAFF	TGTGCCAGCAACTCTCCCGGCGGGGGTTACGATGAAGCTTTCTTT
TRBV6-2/TRBV6-3	16	.	TRBD1	TRBJ2-7	CASSYPGQPQGYEQYF	TGTGCCAGCAGTTACCCGGGACAGCCGCAGGGGTACGAGCAGTACTTC
TRBV2	14	.	.	TRBJ2-7	CASSVETLTYEQYF	TGTGCCAGCAGTGTCGAGACACTTACCTACGAGCAGTACTTC
TRBV10-2	17	.	TRBD2	TRBJ2-7	CASIGTSGGMSSYEQYF	TGCGCCAGCATCGGGACTAGCGGGGGCATGAGCTCCTACGAGCAGTACTTC
TRBV5-1	14	.	.	TRBJ1-6	CASSLAGGPSPLHF	TGCGCCAGCAGCTTGGCGGGGGGCCCTTCACCCCTCCACTTT
TRBV11-2	14	few	.	TRBJ1-3	CASSLGLSGNTIYF	TGTGCCAGCAGCCTAGGACTCTCTGGAAACACCATATATTTT
TRBV5-1	14	.	.	TRBJ2-7	CASSSQGSSYEQYF	TGCGCCAGCAGCTCCCAGGGGTCCTCCTACGAGCAGTACTTC
TRBV7-7	15	once	TRBD1	TRBJ1-3	CASSLGQGAGNTIYF	TGTGCCAGCAGCTTAGGACAGGGGGCTGGAAACACCATATATTTT
TRBV27	14	.	TRBD2	TRBJ2-3	CASRLAGTTDTQYF	TGTGCCAGCAGACTAGCGGGGACCACAGATACGCAGTATTTT
TRBV15	14	.	.	TRBJ1-6	CATSNSHYNSPLHF	TGTGCCACCAGCAACAGTCACTATAATTCACCCCTCCACTTT
TRBV5-6	19	.	.	TRBJ1-5	CASSYSGRGMGISNQPQHF	TGTGCCAGCAGCTACTCAGGCAGGGGTATGGGTATTAGCAATCAGCCCCAGCATTTT
TRBV5-4	16	.	TRBD1	TRBJ1-6	CASSHLTGGLNSPLHF	TGTGCCAGCAGCCATCTGACAGGGGGCCTGAATTCACCCCTCCACTTT
TRBV5-4	13	few	.	TRBJ1-2	CASSSGGSYGYTF	TGTGCCAGCAGCTCGGGGGGATCTTATGGCTACACCTTC
TRBV18	15	once	TRBD1	TRBJ2-7	CASSLGTGDSYEQYF	TGTGCCAGCTCACTAGGGACAGGGGACTCCTACGAGCAGTACTTC
TRBV29-1	12	.	.	TRBJ2-1	CSVDIDQNEQFF	TGCAGCGTTGATATCGATCAGAATGAGCAGTTCTTC
TRBV5-1	14	.	.	TRBJ1-2	CASSLYGGNYGYTF	TGCGCCAGCAGCTTGTACGGGGGAAACTATGGCTACACCTTC
TRBV5-1	18	.	.	TRBJ2-1	CASSLVTFKGVGYNEQFF	TGCGCCAGCAGCTTGGTTACTTTTAAAGGGGTGGGCTACAATGAGCAGTTCTTC
TRBV6-2/TRBV6-3	15	.	TRBD1	TRBJ2-3	CASSYGQGSTDTQYF	TGTGCCAGCAGTTACGGACAGGGAAGCACAGATACGCAGTATTTT
TRBV29-1	13	.	.	TRBJ2-7	CSVRTGVAYEQYF	TGCAGCGTCCGGACTGGGGTCGCCTACGAGCAGTACTTC
TRBV19	14	.	.	TRBJ1-4	CASSRRGGNEKLFF	TGTGCCAGTAGTAGACGGGGGGGGAATGAAAAACTGTTTTTT
TRBV10-3	20	few	TRBD1	TRBJ1-5	CAISDYPGQTKLYSNQPQHF	TGTGCCATCAGTGATTACCCGGGACAGACGAAGCTATATAGCAATCAGCCCCAGCATTTT
TRBV5-5	16	.	TRBD1	TRBJ1-6	CASSLAIDRAYSPLHF	TGTGCCAGCAGCTTGGCCATCGACAGGGCCTATTCACCCCTCCACTTT
TRBV11-2	13	.	TRBD1	TRBJ1-1	CASSYRGNSEAFF	TGTGCCAGCAGCTACAGGGGGAATTCTGAAGCTTTCTTT
TRBV5-4	16	.	.	TRBJ2-1	CASSLRLGFSYNEQFF	TGTGCCAGCAGCTTGCGTCTGGGCTTCTCCTACAATGAGCAGTTCTTC
TRBV29-1	13	.	.	TRBJ1-1	CSVVPGGGLEAFF	TGCAGCGTTGTTCCTGGGGGCGGCCTCGAAGCTTTCTTT
TRBV30	15	few	TRBD1	TRBJ1-1	CAWSHPGTGNTEAFF	TGTGCCTGGAGTCATCCCGGGACAGGGAACACTGAAGCTTTCTTT
TRBV6-5	14	.	.	TRBJ1-1	CASSYHRSNTEAFF	TGTGCCAGCAGTTACCACCGCAGTAACACTGAAGCTTTCTTT
TRBV10-3	14	.	TRBD1	TRBJ2-5	CAISGDRGKETQYF	TGTGCCATCAGCGGGGACAGGGGGAAAGAGACCCAGTACTTC
TRBV30	15	.	TRBD1	TRBJ2-1	CAWFDRTGLSNEQFF	TGTGCCTGGTTCGACCGGACAGGGTTGAGCAATGAGCAGTTCTTC
TRBV30	14	.	.	TRBJ1-2	CASEARSRNYGYTF	TGTGCCTCGGAGGCAAGGTCCCGAAACTATGGCTACACCTTC
TRBV19	14	.	.	TRBJ2-7	CASSIQGSWSEQYF	TGTGCCAGTAGTATACAGGGATCCTGGAGCGAGCAGTACTTC
TRBV28	14	once	TRBD1	TRBJ1-2	CASKGADTNYGYTF	TGTGCCAGCAAGGGGGCCGACACTAACTATGGCTACACCTTC
TRBV9	16	.	.	TRBJ1-1	CASSVAGAAMNTEAFF	TGTGCCAGCAGCGTAGCTGGGGCAGCCATGAACACTGAAGCTTTCTTT
TRBV3-1/TRBV3-2	14	.	TRBD1	TRBJ2-1	CASSRQGLYNEQFF	TGTGCCAGCAGCCGACAGGGCCTTTACAATGAGCAGTTCTTC
TRBV7-2	15	.	TRBD2	TRBJ2-7	CASKANSGGAIGQYF	TGTGCCAGCAAAGCCAATAGCGGGGGGGCGATAGGGCAGTACTTC
TRBV6-5	14	.	TRBD2	TRBJ2-1	CASSYRLADNEQFF	TGTGCCAGCAGTTACCGACTAGCGGACAATGAGCAGTTCTTC
TRBV5-5	14	.	.	TRBJ1-5	CASSFDKGPWPQHF	TGTGCCAGCAGCTTCGACAAGGGGCCGTGGCCCCAGCATTTT
TRBV7-9	12	.	.	TRBJ1-1	CASSFSPAGAFF	TGTGCCAGCAGCTTCAGCCCCGCGGGGGCTTTCTTT
TRBV11-2	18	.	TRBD2	TRBJ2-4	CASSLRLAGVVAKNIQYF	TGTGCCAGCAGCTTACGACTAGCGGGGGTGGTGGCCAAAAACATTCAGTACTTC
TRBV7-3	15	.	TRBD2	TRBJ2-3	CASSLIRGGRDTQYF	TGTGCCAGCAGCTTAATACGGGGGGGCCGAGATACGCAGTATTTT
TRBV5-6	15	.	TRBD1	TRBJ1-2	CASSLFETGNRDYTF	TGTGCCAGCAGCTTGTTCGAGACAGGGAATAGGGACTACACCTTC
TRBV7-3	15	.	TRBD1	TRBJ1-2	CASSIRDRGDYGYTF	TGTGCCAGCAGCATCCGGGACAGGGGCGACTATGGCTACACCTTC
TRBV11-1	14	.	.	TRBJ2-1	CASSSRPQGYEQFF	TGTGCCAGCAGCTCACGGCCCCAGGGGTATGAGCAGTTCTTC
TRBV28	14	once	.	TRBJ1-2	CASSLWEEPYGYTF	TGTGCCAGCAGTTTATGGGAGGAACCCTATGGCTACACCTTC
TRBV24-1	15	.	.	TRBJ2-4	CATSPGGLAKNIQYF	TGTGCCACTTCGCCAGGCGGGTTAGCCAAAAACATTCAGTACTTC
TRBV7-9	13	.	.	TRBJ1-1	CASSPLKNSEAFF	TGTGCCAGCAGCCCCCTGAAGAACTCTGAAGCTTTCTTT
TRBV19	13	.	TRBD1	TRBJ1-5	CASTKQGEQPQHF	TGTGCCAGTACCAAACAGGGGGAGCAGCCCCAGCATTTT
TRBV27	16	.	.	TRBJ1-6	CASSSRVGVDNSPLHF	TGTGCCAGCAGTTCCCGCGTCGGGGTCGATAATTCACCCCTCCACTTT
TRBV18	15	.	TRBD1	TRBJ2-7	CASSSPGQGAYEQYF	TGTGCCAGCTCATCTCCGGGACAGGGGGCCTACGAGCAGTACTTC
TRBV15	13	.	.	TRBJ1-6	CATSRDMGSPLHF	TGTGCCACCAGCAGAGATATGGGCTCACCCCTCCACTTT
TRBV10-2	13	once	TRBD1	TRBJ2-7	CASTRDRAYEQYF	TGCGCCAGCACTCGGGACAGGGCCTACGAGCAGTACTTC
TRBV7-9	14	.	.	TRBJ1-2	CASSLGDSNYGYTF	TGTGCCAGCAGCTTAGGAGACAGTAACTATGGCTACACCTTC